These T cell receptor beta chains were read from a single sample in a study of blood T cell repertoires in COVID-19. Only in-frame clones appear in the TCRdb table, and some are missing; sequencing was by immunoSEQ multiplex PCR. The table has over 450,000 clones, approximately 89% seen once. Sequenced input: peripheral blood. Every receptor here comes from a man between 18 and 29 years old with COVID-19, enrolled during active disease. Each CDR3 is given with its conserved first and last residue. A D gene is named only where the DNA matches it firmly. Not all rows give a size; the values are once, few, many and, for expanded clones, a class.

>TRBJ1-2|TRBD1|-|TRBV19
CASIPGQGAYYGYTF
TGTGCCAGTATACCGGGACAGGGGGCTTACTATGGCTACACCTTC
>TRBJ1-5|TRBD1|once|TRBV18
CASSIDRGFRPQHF
TGTGCCAGCTCAATAGACAGGGGGTTTAGGCCCCAGCATTTT
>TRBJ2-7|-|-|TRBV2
CASMTPGTPLEQYF
TGTGCCAGCATGACCCCCGGGACACCCTTGGAGCAGTACTTC
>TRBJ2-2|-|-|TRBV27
CASSLSGIRELFF
TGTGCCAGCAGTTTGTCGGGAATCCGGGAGCTGTTTTTT
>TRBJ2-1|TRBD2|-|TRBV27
CASSFSGTSGSNEQFF
TGTGCCAGCAGCTTCTCCGGGACTAGCGGGTCCAATGAGCAGTTCTTC
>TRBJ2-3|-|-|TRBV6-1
CASSDPSDTDTQYF
TGTGCCAGCAGTGACCCCAGCGACACAGATACGCAGTATTTT
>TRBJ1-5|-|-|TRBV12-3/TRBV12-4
CASRGGGNQPQHF
TGTGCCAGCAGAGGCGGGGGCAATCAGCCCCAGCATTTT
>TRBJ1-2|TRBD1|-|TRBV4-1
CASSTAGTVVYYGYTF
TGCGCCAGCAGCACCGCCGGGACAGTGGTATACTATGGCTACACCTTC
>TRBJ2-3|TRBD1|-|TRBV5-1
CASSRQGRLTDTQYF
TGCGCCAGCAGCCGACAGGGAAGGTTGACAGATACGCAGTATTTT
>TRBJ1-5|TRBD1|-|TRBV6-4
CASSAYRGGDQPQHF
TGTGCCAGCAGTGCTTACAGGGGTGGGGATCAGCCCCAGCATTTT
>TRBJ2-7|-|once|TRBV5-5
CASSQGLYEQYF
TGTGCCAGCAGCCAGGGACTCTACGAGCAGTACTTC
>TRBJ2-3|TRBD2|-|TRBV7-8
CASSLLAGDGADTQYF
TGTGCCAGCAGCTTACTAGCGGGAGACGGCGCAGATACGCAGTATTTT
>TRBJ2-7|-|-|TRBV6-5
CASSWQGMLDEQYF
TGTGCCAGCAGTTGGCAGGGGATGTTGGACGAGCAGTACTTC
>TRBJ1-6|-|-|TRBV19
CASSAQSSYNSPLHF
TGTGCCAGTAGCGCACAGAGCTCCTATAATTCACCCCTCCACTTT
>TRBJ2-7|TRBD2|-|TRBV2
CASSSLAGTYEQYF
TGTGCCAGCAGTTCCTTAGCGGGAACCTACGAGCAGTACTTC
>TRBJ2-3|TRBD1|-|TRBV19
CASSSQTGGLDTQYF
TGTGCCAGTAGTTCCCAGACAGGGGGCCTAGATACGCAGTATTTT
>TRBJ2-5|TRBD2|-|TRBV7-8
CASSPFERGGKETQYF
TGTGCCAGCAGCCCCTTTGAGCGGGGGGGCAAAGAGACCCAGTACTTC
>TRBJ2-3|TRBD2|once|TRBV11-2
CASSSGRAFTDTQYF
TGTGCCAGCAGCTCCGGGAGGGCCTTCACAGATACGCAGTATTTT
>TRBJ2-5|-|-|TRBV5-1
CASRLAFAETQYF
TGCGCCAGCAGGTTGGCTTTCGCGGAGACCCAGTACTTC
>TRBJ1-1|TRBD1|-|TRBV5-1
CASSPGGQENTEAFF
TGCGCCAGCAGTCCCGGGGGACAGGAAAACACTGAAGCTTTCTTT
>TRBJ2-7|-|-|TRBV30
CAWIRPGETYEQYF
TGTGCCTGGATTAGGCCAGGGGAGACTTACGAGCAGTACTTC
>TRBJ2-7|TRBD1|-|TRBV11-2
CASSSDRDHEQYF
TGTGCCAGCAGCTCCGACAGGGACCACGAGCAGTACTTC
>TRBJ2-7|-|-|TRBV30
CAWAGTPAYEQYF
TGTGCCTGGGCCGGGACTCCCGCTTACGAGCAGTACTTC
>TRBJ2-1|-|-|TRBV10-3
CAISDSGTTFNEQFF
TGTGCCATCAGTGATTCCGGGACAACCTTCAATGAGCAGTTCTTC
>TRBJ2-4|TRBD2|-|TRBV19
CASSPRRTSGRTSSKNIQYF
TGTGCCAGTAGTCCCCGCCGGACTAGCGGGAGAACGTCGTCCAAAAACATTCAGTACTTC
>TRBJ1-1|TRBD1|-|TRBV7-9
CASSFNRGLNTEAFF
TGTGCCAGCAGCTTTAACAGGGGGCTGAACACTGAAGCTTTCTTT
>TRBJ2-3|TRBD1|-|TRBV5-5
CASRPRTGWSTDTQYF
TGTGCCAGCAGGCCGCGGACAGGGTGGAGCACAGATACGCAGTATTTT
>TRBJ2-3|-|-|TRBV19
CASSMRVSGITDTQYF
TGTGCCAGTAGTATGAGGGTGAGCGGAATTACAGATACGCAGTATTTT
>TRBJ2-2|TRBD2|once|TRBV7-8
CASRLAGGYGELFF
TGTGCCAGCAGACTAGCGGGGGGGTACGGGGAGCTGTTTTTT
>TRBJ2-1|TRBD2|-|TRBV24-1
CATSDGAGENEQFF
TGTGCCACCAGTGACGGAGCGGGAGAGAATGAGCAGTTCTTC
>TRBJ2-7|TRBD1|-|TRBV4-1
CASSQGTGEPYEQYF
TGCGCCAGCAGCCAAGGGACAGGGGAACCCTACGAGCAGTACTTC
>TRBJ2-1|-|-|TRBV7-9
CASSGLKGGNEQFF
TGTGCCAGCAGCGGACTGAAAGGGGGCAATGAGCAGTTCTTC
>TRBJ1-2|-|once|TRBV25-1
CASRQGDYGYTF
TGTGCCAGCAGACAGGGTGACTATGGCTACACCTTC
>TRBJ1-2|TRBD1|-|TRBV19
CATDFGTGYGYTF
TGTGCCACCGACTTCGGGACAGGGTATGGCTACACCTTC
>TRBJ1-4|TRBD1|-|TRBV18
CASSPGQGPNEKLFF
TGTGCCAGCTCACCCGGACAGGGTCCAAATGAAAAACTGTTTTTT
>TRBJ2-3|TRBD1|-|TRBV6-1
CASSEGRGPDTQYF
TGTGCCAGCAGTGAGGGCAGGGGGCCAGATACGCAGTATTTT
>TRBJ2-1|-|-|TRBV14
CASSQEGLFTYNEQFF
TGTGCCAGCAGCCAAGAGGGACTCTTCACCTACAATGAGCAGTTCTTC
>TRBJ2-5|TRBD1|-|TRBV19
CASSPGRQGRQETQYF
TGTGCCAGTAGTCCCGGAAGACAGGGAAGGCAAGAGACCCAGTACTTC
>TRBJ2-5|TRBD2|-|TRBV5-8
CASSPRTSAMTETQYF
TGTGCCAGCAGCCCAAGGACTAGCGCAATGACAGAGACCCAGTACTTC
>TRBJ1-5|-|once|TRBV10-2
CASSAQVSNQPQHF
TGCGCCAGCAGTGCGCAGGTTTCAAATCAGCCCCAGCATTTT
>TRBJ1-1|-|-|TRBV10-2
CASTDRRTEAFF
TGCGCCAGCACCGACAGGCGGACTGAAGCTTTCTTT
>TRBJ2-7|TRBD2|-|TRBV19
CASSIRPGLGTHEQYF
TGTGCCAGTAGTATCCGTCCGGGACTAGGGACCCACGAGCAGTACTTC
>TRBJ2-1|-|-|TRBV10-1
CASSPTGSYNEQFF
TGCGCCAGCAGCCCCACAGGGTCCTACAATGAGCAGTTCTTC
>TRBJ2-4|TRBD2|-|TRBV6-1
CASSVRLGLAGLGRNIQYF
TGTGCCAGCAGTGTGAGACTAGGACTAGCGGGACTAGGGAGAAACATTCAGTACTTC
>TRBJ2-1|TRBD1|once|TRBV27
CASSLRRQGNEQFF
TGTGCCAGCAGTTTACGCCGACAGGGCAATGAGCAGTTCTTC
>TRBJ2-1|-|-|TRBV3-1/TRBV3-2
CASSQGTVFYNEQFF
TGTGCCAGCAGCCAAGGTACGGTCTTTTACAATGAGCAGTTCTTC
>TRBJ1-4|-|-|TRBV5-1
CASSLGRATNEKLFF
TGCGCCAGCAGCTTGGGGCGGGCAACTAATGAAAAACTGTTTTTT
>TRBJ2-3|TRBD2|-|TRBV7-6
CASSLAGGTYTDTQYF
TGTGCCAGCAGCTTAGCGGGGGGGACCTACACAGATACGCAGTATTTT
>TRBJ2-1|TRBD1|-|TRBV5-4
CASSSRGPGQGARDEQFF
TGTGCCAGCAGCTCCCGAGGGCCGGGACAGGGGGCTAGGGATGAGCAGTTCTTC
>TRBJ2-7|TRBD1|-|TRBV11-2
CASSSRQGYEQYF
TGTGCCAGCAGCTCCAGACAGGGTTACGAGCAGTACTTC
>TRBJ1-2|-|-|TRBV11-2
CASSRAGTTKANYGYTF
TGTGCCAGCAGCCGCGCCGGGACAACGAAAGCTAACTATGGCTACACCTTC